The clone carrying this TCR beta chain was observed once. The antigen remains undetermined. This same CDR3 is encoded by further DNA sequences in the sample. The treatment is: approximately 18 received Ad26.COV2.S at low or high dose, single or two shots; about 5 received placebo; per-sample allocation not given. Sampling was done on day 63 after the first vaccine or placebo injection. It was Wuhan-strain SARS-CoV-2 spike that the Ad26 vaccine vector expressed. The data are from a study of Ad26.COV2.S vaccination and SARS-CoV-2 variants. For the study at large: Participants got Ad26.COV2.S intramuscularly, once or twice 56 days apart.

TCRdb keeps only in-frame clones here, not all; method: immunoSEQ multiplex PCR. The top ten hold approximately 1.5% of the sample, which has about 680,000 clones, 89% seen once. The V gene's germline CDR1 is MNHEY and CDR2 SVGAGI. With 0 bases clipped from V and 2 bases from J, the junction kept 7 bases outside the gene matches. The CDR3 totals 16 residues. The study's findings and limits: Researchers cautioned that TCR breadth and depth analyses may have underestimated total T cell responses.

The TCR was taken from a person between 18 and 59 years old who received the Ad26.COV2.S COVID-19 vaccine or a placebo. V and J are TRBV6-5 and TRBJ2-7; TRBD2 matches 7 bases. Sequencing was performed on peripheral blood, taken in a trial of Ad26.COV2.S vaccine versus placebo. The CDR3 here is CASSYSIGGSTYEQYF. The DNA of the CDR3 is TGTGCCAGCAGTTACTCGATTGGCGGGAGTACCTACGAGCAGTACTTC.